This entry lists 23 T cell receptor beta chains sequenced from one sample in a study of blood T cell repertoires in COVID-19. The assay was immunoSEQ multiplex PCR, and TCRdb's table has in-frame clones only and misses some. The top ten clones hold 3.5% to 5% of a sample with more than 200,000 clones, around 84% of them seen once. Sequencing was performed on peripheral blood. The receptors come from a man between 60 and 75 years old with acute or convalescent COVID-19.

The rearrangement links TRBV7-6 to TRBJ2-1; 11 bases match TRBD2. The germline CDR1 and CDR2 sequences are SGHVS and FNYEAQ. Trimming took 1 base from V and 4 from J; bases not matched to a gene: 6. The CDR3 has 17 amino acids. CDR3 loop: CASSLGSGRGFYNEQFF. CDR3 nucleotide sequence: TGTGCCAGCAGCTTAGGTAGCGGGAGGGGATTTTACAATGAGCAGTTCTTC.

The rearrangement links TRBV29-1 to TRBJ1-5; 10 bases agree with TRBD1. There are 15 residues in the CDR3. Losses at the gene ends were 4 bases for V and 1 base for J; bases not matched to a gene: 4. Germline loops: CDR1 SQVTM, CDR2 ANQGSEA. The CDR3 DNA is TGCAGCGTTGGTGGGGGACAGGGGAGCAATCAGCCCCAGCATTTT. Protein product: CSVGGGQGSNQPQHF. Combining the CDR3 with reference TRBV29-1 and TRBJ1-5 gives the whole variable domain SAVISQKPSRDICQRGTSLTIQCQVDSQVTMMFWYRQQPGQSLTLIATANQGSEATYESGFVIDKFPISRPNLTFSTLTVSNMSPEDSSIYLCSVGGGQGSNQPQHFGDGTRLSIL.

This clone is a singleton in its sample. The chain combines TRBV6-7 with TRBJ1-3, with D possibly being TRBD1 (5 bases). TRBV6-7 is marked as an open reading frame, function uncertain. V lost 4 bases to trimming and J lost 4 bases, with 11 bases between them. The CDR3 is made up of 14 amino acids. This CDR3 is CASSSSRGGNTIYF. CDR3 DNA: TGTGCCAGCAGTTCCTCCCGGGGGGGAAACACCATATATTTT.

To note about this clone: The same CDR3 can be traced to other DNA sequences in this sample. This chain joins TRBV6-5 and TRBJ1-1, with D possibly being TRBD1 (5 bases). Germline CDR1 reads MNHEY; CDR2 reads SVGAGI. The germline V and J ends were trimmed by 6 bases and 5 bases, with 10 bases remaining between them. The CDR3 sequence is 12 residues long. DNA for the CDR3: TGTGCCAGCAGAACGGGGGGGACTGAAGCTTTCTTT. It yields the protein CASRTGGTEAFF.

J is TRBJ1-3 and V is TRBV15; no clear D gene. The CDR3 contains 16 residues. V shed 0 bases and J shed 5 bases, with 14 bases lying between them. CDR1 and CDR2 from the germline V gene are LNHNV and YYDKDF (reference sequence). CDR3 nucleotide sequence: TGTGCCACCAGCAGAGATAGGTCGGGTTTTCGAAACACCATATATTTT. Protein: CATSRDRSGFRNTIYF.

This chain connects TRBV9 to TRBJ1-1; D unclear. Germline-derived CDR1 and CDR2 are SGDLS and YYNGEE. The V and J ends lost 2 bases and 4 bases respectively, with 9 bases between them. The CDR3 has 13 amino acids. CDR3 residues: CASSVRGGTEAFF. CDR3 coding DNA: TGTGCCAGCAGCGTGAGAGGAGGCACTGAAGCTTTCTTT.

V is TRBV5-1 and J is TRBJ2-1, with 11 positions matching TRBD1. CDR1 is SGHRS and CDR2 is YFSETQ in the germline V gene. Unmatched junction bases numbered 5, after V lost 0 bases and J lost 6 bases. CDR3 length equals 16 residues. The CDR3 reads CASSLGGTGGGNEQFF. The CDR3 DNA reads TGCGCCAGCAGCTTGGGAGGGACAGGGGGAGGCAATGAGCAGTTCTTC.

The V and J genes are TRBV6-6 and TRBJ1-2; no reliable D call. Germline assignment: CDR1 MNHNY and CDR2 SVGAGI (reference sequence). The CDR3 contains 13 residues. The V end lost 3 bases, the J end lost 4 bases, and 9 bases lay between the germline ends. This chain's CDR3 is CASSYVSFYGYTF. The CDR3 DNA reads TGTGCCAGCAGTTATGTTTCCTTCTATGGCTACACCTTC.

This clone was seen a few times. This chain connects TRBV19 to TRBJ2-1; D is perhaps TRBD1 (6 bases). This CDR3 contains 14 residues. Trimming left V 0 bases short and J 11 bases short, with 14 bases between. Germline CDR1 reads LNHDA; CDR2 reads SQIVND (reference sequence). CDR3: CASSIEQGYLQQFF. CDR3 bases: TGTGCCAGTAGTATAGAACAGGGTTATTTGCAGCAGTTCTTC. Complete variable domain (other parts from reference TRBV19 and TRBJ2-1): DGGITQSPKYLFRKEGQNVTLSCEQNLNHDAMYWYRQDPGQGLRLIYYSQIVNDFQKGDIAEGYSVSREKKESFPLTVTSAQKNPTAFYLCASSIEQGYLQQFFGPGTRLTVL.

A word on this clone: An end of the junction differs from the germline gene, which may be a read error. CDR3 DNA: TGTGCCTGGAGTCGGTTTTCAGGGAGGCACCAATTC. Residues: CAWSRFSGRHQF. The chain combines TRBV30 with TRBJ1-2, with a weak D call TRBD1 (5 bases). This CDR3 is 12 amino acids long. CDR1 and CDR2 (germline): GTSNPN, SVGIG (reference sequence).

The rearrangement uses TRBV4-3 and TRBJ2-2, with 13 bases matching TRBD2. Germline V gene data show CDR1 as LGHNA and CDR2 as YSLEER. V dropped 3 bases and J dropped 7; count of bases not matched to a gene: 11. CDR3 size: 18 residues. The CDR3 region is CASSQNPGLAGLGGELFF. In nucleotides, the CDR3 is TGCGCCAGCAGCCAGAACCCGGGACTAGCGGGATTAGGCGGGGAGCTGTTTTTT.

The CDR3 DNA reads TGTGCCAGCAGCCCAACGGCGACTAGCGGGATAAATGAGCAGTTCTTC. This gives the protein CASSPTATSGINEQFF. The V gene is TRBV5-4, the J gene TRBJ2-1; TRBD2 matches at 11 bases. The ends lost 4 bases at V and 7 bases at J; junction bases unmatched: 10. The V gene's germline CDR1 is SGHNT and CDR2 YYREEE (reference sequence). The CDR3 sequence is 16 residues long.

The J gene is TRBJ1-5, the V gene TRBV4-2; tentative D call: TRBD1 (5 bases). Germline CDR1 LGHNA, CDR2 YNFKEQ. This CDR3 has 14 amino acids. Trimming took 1 base from V and 5 from J, leaving 9 bases between them. CDR3 sequence reads: CASSQVGGDQPQHF. The CDR3 DNA reads TGTGCCAGCAGCCAAGTAGGAGGGGATCAGCCCCAGCATTTT.

The rearrangement joins TRBV5-1 to TRBJ2-5; TRBD2 matches 8 bases. Trimming at V came to 2 bases and at J to 2 bases, leaving 8 bases not matched to a gene. CDR1 SGHRS and CDR2 YFSETQ come from the germline V gene. The CDR3 runs to 16 residues. CDR3 in DNA: TGCGCCAGCAGCTTTTCTCCAGCGGGGGTTCAAGAGACCCAGTACTTC. This gives the protein CASSFSPAGVQETQYF. The whole variable domain, filled in from reference TRBV5-1 and TRBJ2-5, reads KAGVTQTPRYLIKTRGQQVTLSCSPISGHRSVSWYQQTPGQGLQFLFEYFSETQRNKGNFPGRFSGRQFSNSRSEMNVSTLELGDSALYLCASSFSPAGVQETQYFGPGTRLLVL.

The rearrangement links TRBV19 to TRBJ1-5, with 8 bases matching TRBD1. The CDR3 contains 17 residues. The J segment lost 0 bases and the V segment lost 9 bases, leaving 13 bases of the junction unmatched. Per germline, CDR1 LNHDA and CDR2 SQIVND (reference sequence). The CDR3: CASSGTGVLHSNQPQHF. Written as DNA, the CDR3 is TGTGCCAGCTCCGGGACAGGCGTTTTGCATAGCAATCAGCCCCAGCATTTT.

The chain joins TRBV6-5 to TRBJ2-1; D is perhaps TRBD1 (5 bases). Trimming took off 2 bases at V and 0 bases at J, with 11 bases between the two ends. Germline values: CDR1 MNHEY, CDR2 SVGAGI. The CDR3 sequence is 16 residues long. The CDR3 is CASSYLQVTSYNEQFF. The CDR3 nucleotides are TGTGCCAGCAGTTACCTACAGGTGACCTCCTACAATGAGCAGTTCTTC.

This chain uses TRBV6-5 with TRBJ1-2; D call uncertain. The length of the CDR3 is 13 residues. Per the germline V gene, CDR1 is MNHEY and CDR2 is SVGAGI. V lost 4 bases and J 6 bases, leaving 12 bases between the germline ends. The CDR3 nucleotides read TGTGCCAGCAGTTTTGATTGGGGAGATGGCTACACCTTC. Protein: CASSFDWGDGYTF.

The chain employs TRBV27 and TRBJ2-7, with a weak D call TRBD2 (5 bases). The CDR3 has 12 amino acids. CDR1 is MNHEY and CDR2 is SMNVEV in the germline V gene (reference sequence). Trimming stripped 3 bases from V and 6 bases from J, with 9 bases between. The CDR3 coding sequence is TGTGCCAGCAGTTTCTTGGACTCCGAGCAGTACTTC. Translated: CASSFLDSEQYF.

This clone was observed once. The chain joins TRBV20-1 to TRBJ1-2; TRBD1 might be the D (5 bases). The germline V gene has CDR1 DFQATT and CDR2 SNEGSKA (reference sequence). V was shortened by 4 bases and J by 1 base, with 10 bases between the two germline ends. This CDR3 region has 13 residues. CDR3 in amino acids: CSAIDSNNYGYTF. CDR3 in DNA: TGCAGTGCTATTGACAGTAATAACTATGGCTACACCTTC.

Concerning this clone itself: Other DNA sequences in the sample encode the same CDR3. The chain couples TRBV21-1 to TRBJ2-5; TRBD1, the table's D call, was not compared with the DNA. TRBV21-1 is noted as a pseudogene. The length of the CDR3 is 13 residues. In DNA, the CDR3 is TGTGCCAGCGTGACACATCCCCAAGAGACCCAGTACTTC. Protein product: CASVTHPQETQYF.

The V call is TRBV7-2, the J call TRBJ1-3; the D is unclear. With 2 bases removed from V and 4 bases from J, the gap between germline ends came to 12 bases. Germline lookup yields CDR1 SGHTA and CDR2 FQGNSA. There are 15 residues in the CDR3. This chain's CDR3 is CASSLRWTSGNTIYF. In DNA form, the CDR3 reads TGTGCCAGCAGCTTAAGATGGACTTCCGGAAACACCATATATTTT.

This chain uses TRBV6-5 with TRBJ2-7; perhaps TRBD1 as D (6 bases). This CDR3 has 15 residues. CDR1 is MNHEY, CDR2 SVGAGI, per germline. The ends were cut back, 5 bases at V and 0 bases at J, with 14 bases in the middle. The CDR3 spells CASSTSWTDSYEQYF. The DNA of the CDR3 is TGTGCCAGCAGTACTTCCTGGACAGACTCCTACGAGCAGTACTTC.

The chain recombines TRBV4-1 with TRBJ2-7; weak D call: TRBD2 (6 bases). The CDR3 runs to 15 residues. Germline loops: CDR1 MGHRA, CDR2 YSYEKL. V was shortened by 4 bases and J by 0 bases, with 13 bases between the two germline ends. CDR3 amino acids: CASSLQRGLSYEQYF. In DNA form, the CDR3 reads TGCGCCAGCAGCCTCCAACGGGGACTCTCCTACGAGCAGTACTTC.